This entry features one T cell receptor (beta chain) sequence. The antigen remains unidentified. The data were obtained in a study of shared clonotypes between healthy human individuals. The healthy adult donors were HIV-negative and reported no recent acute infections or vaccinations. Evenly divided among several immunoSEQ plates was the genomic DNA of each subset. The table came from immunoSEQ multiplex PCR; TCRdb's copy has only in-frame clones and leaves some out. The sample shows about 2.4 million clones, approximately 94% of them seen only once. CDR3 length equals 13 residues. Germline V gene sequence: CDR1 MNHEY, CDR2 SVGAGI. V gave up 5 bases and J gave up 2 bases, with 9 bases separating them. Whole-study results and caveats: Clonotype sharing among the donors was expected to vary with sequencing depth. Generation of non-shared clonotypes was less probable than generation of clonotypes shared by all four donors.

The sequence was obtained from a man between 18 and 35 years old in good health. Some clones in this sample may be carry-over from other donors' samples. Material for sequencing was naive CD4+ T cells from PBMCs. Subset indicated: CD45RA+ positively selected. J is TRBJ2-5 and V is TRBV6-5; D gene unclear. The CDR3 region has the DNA TGTGCCAGCAGTACCCCCGGGCAAGAGACCCAGTACTTC. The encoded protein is CASSTPGQETQYF.